This TCR beta chain was captured in a study of CD8 T cells in Susac syndrome. With random hexamers, roughly 0.45 to 1 ug RNA was reverse transcribed. TCRdb fed the immunoSEQ multiplex PCR reads into MiXCR, producing one record per CDR3 protein. Found here are about 180,000 distinct CDR3 sequences, over 85% of them singletons; the top ten hold roughly 0.097%. Sequencing of TCR beta was performed on blood CD8+ and CD4+ T cells. Germline values: CDR1 SNHLY, CDR2 FYNNEI. With 7 bases removed from V and 5 bases from J, the gap between germline ends came to 11 bases. This CDR3 is 12 amino acids long. The sample consisted of CD4+ T cells from PBMCs. The clonotype was recovered from a human donor with multiple sclerosis. The genes are TRBV2 and TRBJ1-1; D is undetermined. The DNA for the CDR3 is TGTGCCAGCAAGGATGGTTGGACTGAAGCTTTCTTT. Translation gives CASKDGWTEAFF.